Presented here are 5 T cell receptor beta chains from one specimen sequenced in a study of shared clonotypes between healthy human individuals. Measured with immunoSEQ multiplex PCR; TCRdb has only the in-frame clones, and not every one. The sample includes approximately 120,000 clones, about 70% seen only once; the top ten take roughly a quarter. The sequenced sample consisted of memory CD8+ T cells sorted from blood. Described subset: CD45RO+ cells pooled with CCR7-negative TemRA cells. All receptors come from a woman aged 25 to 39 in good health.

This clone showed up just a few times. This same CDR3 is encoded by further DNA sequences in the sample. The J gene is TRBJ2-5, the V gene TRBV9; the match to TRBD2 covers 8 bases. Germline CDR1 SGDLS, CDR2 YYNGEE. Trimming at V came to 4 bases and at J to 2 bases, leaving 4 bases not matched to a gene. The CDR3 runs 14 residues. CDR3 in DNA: TGTGCCAGCAGCTTTAGCGGGACTCAAGAGACCCAGTACTTC. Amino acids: CASSFSGTQETQYF.

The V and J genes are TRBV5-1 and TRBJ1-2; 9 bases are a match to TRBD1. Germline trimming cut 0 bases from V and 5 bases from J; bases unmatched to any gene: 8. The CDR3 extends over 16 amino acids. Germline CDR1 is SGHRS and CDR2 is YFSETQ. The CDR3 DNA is TGCGCCAGCAGCTTGGCCCCCGGGACAGGGATGTATGGCTACACCTTC. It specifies CASSLAPGTGMYGYTF.

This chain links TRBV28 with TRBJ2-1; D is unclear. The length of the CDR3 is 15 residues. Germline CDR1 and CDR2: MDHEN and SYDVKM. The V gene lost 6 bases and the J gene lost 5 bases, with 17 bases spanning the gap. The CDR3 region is CASRYGWRGDNEQFF. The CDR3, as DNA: TGTGCCAGCAGGTATGGATGGCGAGGAGACAATGAGCAGTTCTTC.

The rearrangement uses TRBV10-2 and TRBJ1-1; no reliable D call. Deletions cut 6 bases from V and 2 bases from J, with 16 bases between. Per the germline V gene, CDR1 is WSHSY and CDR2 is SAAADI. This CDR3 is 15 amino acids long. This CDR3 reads CASSGEGRGNTEAFF. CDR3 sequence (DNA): TGCGCCAGCAGCGGTGAAGGGCGGGGTAACACTGAAGCTTTCTTT.

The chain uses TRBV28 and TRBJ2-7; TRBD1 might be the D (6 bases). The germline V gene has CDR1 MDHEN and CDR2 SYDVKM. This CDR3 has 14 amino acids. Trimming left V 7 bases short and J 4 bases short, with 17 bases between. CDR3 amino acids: CASNRPGQGYEQYF. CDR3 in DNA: TGTGCCAGCAACAGACCGGGACAAGGATACGAGCAGTACTTC.